There are a few counts of the clone carrying this TCR beta chain. As yet, its antigen is unknown. This entry comes from a study of cytomegalovirus exposure and HLA in healthy donors. Use of 60 Vbeta and 13 Jbeta primers characterized the PCR. Generated by immunoSEQ multiplex PCR, the TCRdb table keeps only in-frame clones and is missing some. Among about 140,000 clones listed, around 57% were seen once. With 2 bases removed from V and 3 bases from J, the gap between germline ends came to 13 bases. The CDR3 runs 15 residues. Germline V CDR1 and CDR2: SGHTA, FQGTGA. Study-level points and caveats: In a later analysis, compared with equally common non-associated chains, HLA-associated beta chains were more expanded. A classifier reportedly called cytomegalovirus status with high sensitivity and specificity.

This sequence was found in a male donor in good health and CMV-seronegative. Sequencing input: PBMCs. The V and J genes are TRBV7-3 and TRBJ1-1; no reliable D call. This CDR3 is CASSLGVGEDTEAFF. The DNA for the CDR3 is TGTGCCAGCAGCTTAGGTGTGGGAGAGGACACTGAAGCTTTCTTT.